The entry that follows covers one T cell receptor beta chain sequence. This sample was included in a study of blood T cell repertoires in COVID-19. Across the whole study: Specimens from acute and convalescent COVID-19 originated in the United States, Italy and Spain. T cells, B-cell-depleted T cells, or PBMCs supplied cDNA or gDNA.

Germline-derived CDR1 and CDR2 are SGHDT and YYEEEE. The CDR3 is 17 amino acids. Trimming took 4 bases from V and 2 from J; bases not matched to a gene: 5. Authors' methods: Amplification from reference gene primers served as the basis for estimated nucleated cell counts. Assay used: immunoSEQ multiplex PCR; TCRdb lists only in-frame clones, some missing. V, J and clone size are those of that table, while D and trimming were read from the DNA. Of roughly 140,000 clones in the sample, approximately 81% were seen once. The clonotype was recovered from a human donor in a cohort sampled during active COVID-19. Sequenced material: peripheral blood. V gene TRBV5-6 combines with J gene TRBJ2-2, with 13 bases lining up with TRBD2. CDR3 residues: CASSPGLAGFNTGELFF. In DNA form, the CDR3 reads TGTGCCAGCAGCCCGGGACTAGCGGGGTTTAACACCGGGGAGCTGTTTTTT.